These T cell receptor beta chains were read from a single sample in a study of T cells in Graves' hyperthyroidism and ophthalmopathy. TCRdb re-called the multiplex PCR reads with MiXCR, one entry per CDR3 protein. The data contain almost 250,000 distinct CDR3 sequences, roughly 22% of them singletons. The sequenced material came from blood. Source of these receptors: a woman in her forties with Graves' ophthalmopathy. CDR3s include the opening cysteine and the closing phenylalanine or tryptophan. The order of the fields is J gene, V gene, D gene, clone size, CDR3 DNA, CDR3 protein. D genes are given only for firm matches. For some rows the clone size is stated as once, few or many, or as a class when expanded; others skip it.

J gene: TRBJ2-7; V gene: TRBV4-1; D gene: .; clone size: .; CDR3 DNA: TGCGCCAGCAGCCAGAGGACTGCCAGCTCCTACGAGCAGTACTTC; CDR3 protein: CASSQRTASSYEQYF
J gene: TRBJ1-2; V gene: TRBV28; D gene: .; clone size: many; CDR3 DNA: TGTGCCAGCAGCCCCCCTGGGAAATTCTATGGCTACACCTTC; CDR3 protein: CASSPPGKFYGYTF
J gene: TRBJ1-1; V gene: TRBV20-1; D gene: .; clone size: many; CDR3 DNA: TGCAGTGCTAGAGAAGGGTACCTCATGAACACTGAAGCTTTCTTT; CDR3 protein: CSAREGYLMNTEAFF
J gene: TRBJ2-7; V gene: TRBV28; D gene: TRBD2; clone size: many; CDR3 DNA: TGTGCCAGCAGTTCCGGACTAGCGGGACCCTACGAGCAGTACTTC; CDR3 protein: CASSSGLAGPYEQYF
J gene: TRBJ2-7; V gene: TRBV3-1; D gene: .; clone size: few; CDR3 DNA: TGTGCCAGCAGCCAAGTGGTCGGTAGATCCTACGAGCAGTACTTC; CDR3 protein: CASSQVVGRSYEQYF
J gene: TRBJ2-4; V gene: TRBV19; D gene: .; clone size: many; CDR3 DNA: TGTGCCAGTAAAGGGGTCGCCAAAAACATTCAGTACTTC; CDR3 protein: CASKGVAKNIQYF
J gene: TRBJ1-1; V gene: TRBV12-3/TRBV12-4; D gene: .; clone size: many; CDR3 DNA: TGTGCCAGCTTTGGGCTGAACACTGAAGCTTTCTTT; CDR3 protein: CASFGLNTEAFF
J gene: TRBJ2-7; V gene: TRBV6-1; D gene: TRBD2; clone size: few; CDR3 DNA: TGTGCCAGCGGAATAGTGGGAGGGCCTTACGAGCAGTCCTTC; CDR3 protein: CASGIVGGPYEQSF
J gene: TRBJ1-1; V gene: TRBV7-9; D gene: TRBD1; clone size: many; CDR3 DNA: TGTGCCAGCAGCATACCCGGGACAGGGGACACTGAAGCTTTCTTT; CDR3 protein: CASSIPGTGDTEAFF
J gene: TRBJ1-5; V gene: TRBV12-3/TRBV12-4; D gene: .; clone size: few; CDR3 DNA: TGTGCCAGCACGGGGGGATATCAGCCCCAGCATTTT; CDR3 protein: CASTGGYQPQHF
J gene: TRBJ1-5; V gene: TRBV6-1; D gene: .; clone size: many; CDR3 DNA: TGTGCCAGCAGTAGAGAAGGCGATCAGCCCCAGCATTTT; CDR3 protein: CASSREGDQPQHF
J gene: TRBJ2-5; V gene: TRBV6-5; D gene: TRBD2; clone size: many; CDR3 DNA: TGTGCCAGCACCTCACCCCGAAGCGGGAGGGCCGCAGAGACCCAGTACTTC; CDR3 protein: CASTSPRSGRAAETQYF
J gene: TRBJ2-5; V gene: TRBV11-2; D gene: .; clone size: many; CDR3 DNA: TGTGCCAGCAGCCCCATCCCCGCCGCCGGGGCCAAAGAGACCCAGTACTTC; CDR3 protein: CASSPIPAAGAKETQYF
J gene: TRBJ2-7; V gene: TRBV6-2/TRBV6-3; D gene: TRBD1; clone size: .; CDR3 DNA: TGTGCCAGCAGACGCAACCTCCGGGACAGGGACTACGAGCAGTACTTC; CDR3 protein: CASRRNLRDRDYEQYF
J gene: TRBJ1-1; V gene: TRBV10-3; D gene: .; clone size: many; CDR3 DNA: TGTGCCACCCAAGGAGGGGGGAACACTGAAGCTTTCTTT; CDR3 protein: CATQGGGNTEAFF
J gene: TRBJ2-5; V gene: TRBV12-3/TRBV12-4; D gene: .; clone size: many; CDR3 DNA: TGTGCCAGCAGTCCGGAAGGGTGGCAGGAGACCCAGTACTTC; CDR3 protein: CASSPEGWQETQYF
J gene: TRBJ2-7; V gene: TRBV19; D gene: .; clone size: .; CDR3 DNA: TGTGCCAGTAGTAAGAGGGACGGGTTGGAGCAGTACTTC; CDR3 protein: CASSKRDGLEQYF
J gene: TRBJ1-1; V gene: TRBV3-1; D gene: TRBD1; clone size: many; CDR3 DNA: TGTGCCAGCAGCCGAAGGACAGGGGGGGACACTGAAGTTTTCTTT; CDR3 protein: CASSRRTGGDTEVFF
J gene: TRBJ2-2; V gene: TRBV6-1; D gene: .; clone size: .; CDR3 DNA: TGTGCCAGCAGTGTTAATAGCGTGAACACCGGGGAGCTGTTTTTT; CDR3 protein: CASSVNSVNTGELFF
J gene: TRBJ1-6; V gene: TRBV30; D gene: .; clone size: many; CDR3 DNA: TGTGCCTGGAGTACAGGGTATAATTCACCCCTCCACTTT; CDR3 protein: CAWSTGYNSPLHF
J gene: TRBJ1-2; V gene: TRBV12-3/TRBV12-4; D gene: .; clone size: .; CDR3 DNA: TGTGCCAGCAGTCCTTTCCCGGGACGCAAAAACTATGGCTACACCTTC; CDR3 protein: CASSPFPGRKNYGYTF
J gene: TRBJ1-5; V gene: TRBV11-2; D gene: .; clone size: many; CDR3 DNA: TGTGCCAGCAGCTTAGAGTTGATGGGCGGTGGCAATCAGCCCCAGCATTTT; CDR3 protein: CASSLELMGGGNQPQHF
J gene: TRBJ1-2; V gene: TRBV28; D gene: .; clone size: .; CDR3 DNA: TGTGCCAGCAGTTTTAGTGGGCGGGGGGCGAGTAACTATGGCTACACCTTC; CDR3 protein: CASSFSGRGASNYGYTF
J gene: TRBJ1-1; V gene: TRBV27; D gene: .; clone size: many; CDR3 DNA: TGTGCCAGCAGTTCAGACAGGATTGAAGCTTTCTTT; CDR3 protein: CASSSDRIEAFF